This T cell receptor (beta chain) was identified during a study of siplizumab effects on memory and regulatory T cells. Study outcomes and limitations: Of the alloreactive clones, only a minor fraction mapped to unstimulated subsets. A mean of approximately 69% of mappable alloreactive CD4+ clones were Treg-derived with siplizumab, compared with about 30% in controls.

CDR1 is SGHRS and CDR2 is YFSETQ in the germline V gene. The CDR3 loop spans 14 amino acids. Deletions cut 4 bases from V and 2 bases from J, with 13 bases between. Unstimulated naive, memory, effector memory and TEMRA subsets from a few donor pairs were sequenced. Comments on this clone: The antigen remains undetermined.

Per individual sample, some 10^5 TCR templates were assayed. Sequencing used immunoSEQ multiplex PCR; TCRdb keeps in-frame clones, though not all of them. In the table there are about 52,000 clones, about 97% of which are singletons. The gene calls are TRBV5-1 and TRBJ2-7; weak D call: TRBD1 (6 bases). The sequence was collected from a human donor in good health. Input material: naive CD4+ T cells sorted from blood. CDR3: CASSKDSTAYEQYF. DNA for the CDR3: TGCGCCAGCAGCAAGGACAGCACCGCCTACGAGCAGTACTTC.